One sample yielded the 26 T cell receptor beta chains listed below, sequenced in a study of CXCR3-negative and CXCR3-positive naive CD8 T cells. The authors prepared UMI-labeled TRB cDNA libraries by 5' RACE. TCRdb re-called the 5' RACE reads and shows each CDR3 protein once, DNA omitted. Across about 62,000 distinct CDR3 sequences, the top ten clones capture 4.3% of the sample. The sequenced sample consisted of naive CXCR3- CD8+ T cells from blood. The subset denotes: CD45RO-CCR7+CD27+CD95- naive CD8+ T cells lacking CXCR3 (TNR3-). These receptors were collected from a human donor in good health. Some clones in this sample may be carry-over from other donors' samples.

V gene TRBV7-9 combines with J gene TRBJ2-5; TCRdb's D call, TRBD1, is unchecked because there is no DNA. The CDR3 is made up of 14 amino acids. Looked up from germline, CDR1 is SEHNR and CDR2 is FQNEAQ (reference sequence). CDR3 amino acids: CASSPRSRGETQYF.

V gene TRBV10-3 combines with J gene TRBJ1-1; TCRdb reports TRBD1, a call that lacks DNA to check it against. The CDR3 is 14 residues long. Germline assignment: CDR1 ENHRY and CDR2 SYGVKD. The CDR3: CASAKGSWATEAFF.

The rearrangement uses TRBV14 and TRBJ2-7; TCRdb's D gene call, TRBD2, goes unchecked for lack of DNA. The CDR3 has 13 residues. Germline CDR1 reads SGHDN; CDR2 reads FVKESK. CDR3: CARRRDRSYEQYF.

V is TRBV30 and J is TRBJ2-1. Germline-derived CDR1 and CDR2 are GTSNPN and SVGIG (reference sequence). CDR3 length: 15 amino acids. The CDR3 sequence is CAWSATLASYNEQFF.

The gene calls are TRBV5-1 and TRBJ2-2; TCRdb calls TRBD1, which cannot be checked without DNA. The CDR3 sequence is 16 residues long. Germline V CDR1 and CDR2: SGHRS, YFSETQ. The chain's CDR3 is CASGTGGQANTGELFF.

The CDR3 loop reads CASSLGLRTEAFF. The gene calls are TRBV27 and TRBJ1-1. This CDR3 region has 13 residues. CDR1 and CDR2 (germline): MNHEY, SMNVEV (reference sequence).

The rearrangement joins TRBV30 to TRBJ2-1; lacking DNA, the TRBD1 call made by TCRdb goes unchecked. The CDR3 consists of 13 residues. Germline CDR1 is GTSNPN and CDR2 is SVGIG (reference sequence). This CDR3 is CAWSVSLGVDEFF.

This CDR3 is CSVVDTGELFF. The chain has TRBV29-1 and TRBJ2-2. The CDR3 has 11 residues. Germline V gene sequence: CDR1 SQVTM, CDR2 ANQGSEA.

The chain has TRBV4-2 and TRBJ2-7. CDR1 is LGHNA and CDR2 is YNFKEQ in the germline V gene. This CDR3 is built from 13 residues. The CDR3 protein is CASSVGPAYEQYF.

The V and J genes are TRBV19 and TRBJ2-2; TCRdb gives TRBD2 as the D gene, but with no DNA this cannot be confirmed. The CDR3 spans 14 residues. Germline V lookup: CDR1 LNHDA, CDR2 SQIVND (reference sequence). This CDR3 is CASSNLLLPGELFF.

The chain links TRBV7-3 to TRBJ2-1. Per the germline V gene, CDR1 is SGHTA and CDR2 is FQGTGA. This CDR3 has 14 residues. CDR3 loop: CASSLVGPYNEQFF.

V is TRBV6-4 and J is TRBJ2-1. CDR3 size: 16 residues. Germline V lookup: CDR1 MRHNA, CDR2 SNTAGT. Here the CDR3 reads CASSDTAASESREQFF.

This chain connects TRBV3-1 to TRBJ1-1. The CDR3 is made up of 14 amino acids. The germline V gene encodes CDR1 LGHDT and CDR2 YNNKEL (reference sequence). The CDR3 reads CASSQAATDTEAFF.

The rearrangement links TRBV14 to TRBJ1-2. The CDR3 is made up of 13 amino acids. Per the germline V gene, CDR1 is SGHDN and CDR2 is FVKESK. CDR3: CASSQTVVYGYTF.

The CDR3 here is CSARQMYQETQYF. The rearrangement uses TRBV20-1 and TRBJ2-5. The CDR3 has 13 amino acids. Germline V gene lookup returns CDR1 DFQATT and CDR2 SNEGSKA (reference sequence).

The chain recombines TRBV5-1 with TRBJ2-5; TCRdb names TRBD1, which stays unverified in the absence of DNA. Germline CDR1 and CDR2: SGHRS and YFSETQ. CDR3 length: 16 amino acids. The CDR3 loop reads CASSLRGTPFQETQYF.

The rearrangement joins TRBV6-5 to TRBJ1-2; checking the TCRdb D call of TRBD1 is not possible without DNA. Germline V gives CDR1 MNHEY, CDR2 SVGAGI. CDR3 length: 15 residues. CDR3 residues: CASSYIDRGSYGYTF.

The rearrangement uses TRBV12-5 and TRBJ1-4; lacking DNA, the TRBD1 call made by TCRdb goes unchecked. This CDR3 has 20 amino acids. The germline CDR1 and CDR2 sequences are LGHNT and FRNRAP. The CDR3 spells CASGLVLGTGPPATNEKLFF.

The J gene is TRBJ2-5, the V gene TRBV20-1; TCRdb returns TRBD1, unconfirmable since there is no DNA. Per the germline V gene, CDR1 is DFQATT and CDR2 is SNEGSKA (reference sequence). The length of the CDR3 is 16 residues. CDR3 loop: CSARDLRGGHQETQYF.

The chain is built from TRBV20-1 and TRBJ2-1. Germline assignment: CDR1 DFQATT and CDR2 SNEGSKA (reference sequence). The CDR3 runs 13 residues. This chain's CDR3 is CSARDRAYNEQFF.

The rearrangement joins TRBV6-2 or TRBV6-3 to TRBJ1-2; without DNA, the TCRdb call of TRBD1 cannot be checked. Germline V CDR1 and CDR2: MNHEY, SVGEGT. The CDR3 consists of 15 residues. CDR3: CASTLQGQRDYGYTF.

CDR3: CASSLLRGSDEQFF. This chain joins TRBV7-3 and TRBJ2-1; with no DNA, the TCRdb D assignment of TRBD1 cannot be verified. This CDR3 has 14 residues. The germline CDR1 and CDR2 sequences are SGHTA and FQGTGA.

The chain couples TRBV7-9 to TRBJ2-7; the TCRdb call, TRBD1, lacks DNA for checking. The CDR3 is made up of 13 amino acids. In germline, CDR1 is SEHNR, CDR2 FQNEAQ (reference sequence). The CDR3 protein is CASSLERTDRQYF.

This rearrangement joins TRBV7-9 to TRBJ2-7; TCRdb outputs TRBD1, but without DNA this stays unchecked. CDR1 SEHNR and CDR2 FQNEAQ come from the germline V gene (reference sequence). The CDR3 is made up of 14 amino acids. Here the CDR3 reads CAILRARDPYEQYF.

The V gene is TRBV29-1, the J gene TRBJ1-1; TCRdb's D call, TRBD1, is unchecked because there is no DNA. The CDR3 runs 11 residues. Germline V gives CDR1 SQVTM, CDR2 ANQGSEA. The CDR3 reads CSVEGGTGAFF.

The chain employs TRBV7-8 and TRBJ1-4; the D gene TCRdb calls, TRBD1, cannot be checked with no DNA. CDR3 length equals 15 residues. Germline CDR1 and CDR2: SGHVS and FQNEAQ. CDR3 region: CASSLAGTLREKLFF.